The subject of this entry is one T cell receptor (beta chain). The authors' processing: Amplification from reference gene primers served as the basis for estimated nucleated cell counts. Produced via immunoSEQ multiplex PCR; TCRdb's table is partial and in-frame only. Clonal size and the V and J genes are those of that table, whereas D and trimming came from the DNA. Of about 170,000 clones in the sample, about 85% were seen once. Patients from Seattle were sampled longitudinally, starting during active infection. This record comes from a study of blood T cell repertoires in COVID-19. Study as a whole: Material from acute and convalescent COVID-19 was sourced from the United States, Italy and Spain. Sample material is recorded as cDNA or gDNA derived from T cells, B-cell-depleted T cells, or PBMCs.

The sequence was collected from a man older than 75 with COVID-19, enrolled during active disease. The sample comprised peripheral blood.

The CDR3 bases are TGTGCCAGCAGCTCTCGCCGAGGACACGAAAAACTGTTTTTT. This encodes CASSSRRGHEKLFF. The J gene is TRBJ1-4, the V gene TRBV4-2; D is possibly TRBD1 (5 bases). The V end was cut by 5 bases, the J end by 8 bases, with 15 bases between. The germline V gene has CDR1 LGHNA and CDR2 YNFKEQ. The CDR3 contains 14 residues.